The rows below give T cell receptor beta chains drawn from one sample of a study of CD8+CD57+ T cells in acquired aplastic anemia. Using its own MiXCR run on the reads, TCRdb lists one record per CDR3 protein. The table has 150,000 to 200,000 distinct CDR3 sequences, around 65% seen once; the top ten hold about half. Sequenced input: sorted CD4+, CD8+, or CD8+CD57+ T cells (not recorded which) from PBMCs. These receptors were collected from a human donor with severe aplastic anemia or a healthy control (not recorded which). Each CDR3 is given with its conserved first and last residue. D genes are given only for firm matches. Clone size, where shown, is once, few, many, or a class for clones that have expanded.

size	V	D	J	DNA	CDR3
.	TRBV15	.	TRBJ2-7	TGTGCCACCAGCAGGGGGATGGGGGCCTCCTACGAGCAGTACTTC	CATSRGMGASYEQYF
few	TRBV20-1	TRBD1	TRBJ1-1	TGCAGCGCCGACAGGGGCTTGAACACTGAAGCTTTCTTT	CSADRGLNTEAFF
once	TRBV7-3	.	TRBJ2-1	TGTGCCAGCAGCTTAACGCGGAATGAGCAGTTCTTC	CASSLTRNEQFF
.	TRBV4-2	TRBD1	TRBJ1-6	TGTGCCAGCAGCCAAGCAGGACAGGGGAAATCACCCCTCCACTTT	CASSQAGQGKSPLHF
many	TRBV19	.	TRBJ1-5	TGTGCCAGTAGTATCGCCGGCAGGAGCAATCAGCCCCAGCATTTT	CASSIAGRSNQPQHF
.	TRBV18	TRBD2	TRBJ2-1	TGTGCCAGCAGTCCCACTAGCGGGTGGAACAATGAGCAGTTCTTC	CASSPTSGWNNEQFF
.	TRBV11-2	.	TRBJ1-6	TGTGCCAGCAGCTACGAAAGCTCCTATAATTCACCCCTCCACTTT	CASSYESSYNSPLHF
.	TRBV6-5	.	TRBJ2-3	TGTGCCAGCAGTACGGGACCCTACCAGCCAGATACGCAGTATTTT	CASSTGPYQPDTQYF
many	TRBV6-5	.	TRBJ2-3	TGTGCCAGCAGTCGGTCGACAGCCATGCGTATAGATACGCAGTATTTT	CASSRSTAMRIDTQYF
.	TRBV7-9	.	TRBJ1-1	TGTGCCAGCAGTCTGGGGTCGTCTGAAGCTTTCTTT	CASSLGSSEAFF
many	TRBV7-9	.	TRBJ2-3	TGTGCCAGCAGCCCAGGGACAGATACGCAGTATTTT	CASSPGTDTQYF
many	TRBV19	.	TRBJ2-3	TGTGCCAGTAGTATTGAGGGGCCCCCAGGCACAGATACGCAGTATTTT	CASSIEGPPGTDTQYF
.	TRBV24-1	.	TRBJ1-4	.	CATSDFTARGYEQYFGPGTRF
.	TRBV10-3	.	TRBJ2-3	TGTGCCATCAGCGAGCCGAGAACTAGCACAGATACGCAGTGTTTT	CAISEPRTSTDTQCF
.	TRBV19	.	TRBJ2-5	TGTGCCACTCAGGGCAGAGAGACCCAGTACTTC	CATQGRETQYF
many	TRBV19	.	TRBJ1-5	TGTGCCAGTAGTACGGAGGTTCATAGCAATCAGCCCCAGCATTTT	CASSTEVHSNQPQHF